The 28 T cell receptor beta chains reported below all come from one sample, sequenced in a study of Ad26.COV2.S vaccination and SARS-CoV-2 variants. Repertoires were generated with immunoSEQ multiplex PCR, while TCRdb's copy carries only in-frame clones and drops some. Counted here are hundreds of thousands of clones, roughly nine tenths occurring once; the ten biggest clones make up over 2.5%. Treatment here: over 15 received Ad26.COV2.S at low or high dose, single or two shots; about 5 received placebo; per-sample allocation not given. Specimen acquisition occurred on day 63 following the initial vaccine or placebo injection. The material sequenced was peripheral blood, taken in a trial of Ad26.COV2.S vaccine versus placebo. The source is a person between 18 and 60 years old who received the Ad26.COV2.S COVID-19 vaccine or a placebo.

The chain recombines TRBV28 with TRBJ1-6, with 7 bases matching TRBD1. The CDR3 runs to 14 residues. Looked up from germline, CDR1 is MDHEN and CDR2 is SYDVKM. V lost 2 bases, J lost 8 bases, and 3 bases stayed unmatched. The CDR3 DNA sequence: TGTGCCAGCAGTTTAGGGACAGTTTATTCACCCCTCCACTTT. This codes for CASSLGTVYSPLHF.

The rearrangement joins TRBV9 to TRBJ2-1, with 7 bases identical to TRBD2. The CDR3 extends over 13 amino acids. After removal of 0 bases from V and 9 bases from J, the junction contained 3 bases not matched to a gene. The germline V gene has CDR1 SGDLS and CDR2 YYNGEE. For the CDR3, the DNA is TGTGCCAGCAGCGTAGCGGGGGGTCTTGAGCAGTTCTTC. Amino acid sequence: CASSVAGGLEQFF.

V usage is TRBV4-2 and J usage is TRBJ2-5; D is undetermined. The CDR3 spans 14 residues. From germline, CDR1 is LGHNA and CDR2 YNFKEQ. Trimming removed 2 bases from V and 5 bases from J, with 12 bases in between. The CDR3 DNA reads as TGTGCCAGCAGCCAAATTGGTCCCGGCGAGACCCAGTACTTC. Its protein product is CASSQIGPGETQYF.

The rearrangement links TRBV20-1 to TRBJ2-2, with D perhaps matching TRBD2 (5 bases). V was shortened by 3 bases and J by 1 base, with 9 bases between the two germline ends. This CDR3 has 14 residues. Germline CDR1 and CDR2: DFQATT and SNEGSKA (reference sequence). CDR3 sequence: CSASNRGNTGELFF. The CDR3 nucleotides read TGCAGTGCTAGTAACCGGGGGAACACCGGGGAGCTGTTTTTT.

The chain links TRBV5-4 to TRBJ2-7, with TRBD1 identical over 7 bases. Per germline, CDR1 SGHNT and CDR2 YYREEE (reference sequence). The ends lost 1 base at V and 1 base at J; junction bases unmatched: 5. The length of the CDR3 is 15 residues. DNA for the CDR3: TGTGCCAGCAGCTTGTCGGCCAGGGGGTCCTACGAGCAGTACTTC. Protein product: CASSLSARGSYEQYF.

The chain couples TRBV6-6 to TRBJ2-1; tentatively, D is TRBD2 (5 bases). Germline values: CDR1 MNHNY, CDR2 SVGAGI (reference sequence). Trimming removed 0 bases from V and 8 bases from J, with 14 bases in between. The CDR3 is 15 residues long. As DNA, the CDR3 is TGTGCCAGCAGTTACTCCCTGGGAGAAGGGCATGAGCAGTTCTTC. Its protein is CASSYSLGEGHEQFF.

The chain has TRBV6-5 and TRBJ2-7, with 16 bases lining up with TRBD2. With 2 bases clipped from V and 3 bases from J, the junction kept 1 base outside the gene matches. In germline, CDR1 is MNHEY, CDR2 SVGAGI. This CDR3 spans 16 amino acids. CDR3 residues: CASSYGTSGGGYEQYF. The CDR3 bases are TGTGCCAGCAGTTACGGGACTAGCGGGGGGGGCTACGAGCAGTACTTC.

The J gene is TRBJ1-1, the V gene TRBV29-1, with TRBD1 identical over 10 bases. The junction had 28 bases not matched to a gene; V was cut back by 6 bases and J by 3 bases. CDR3 length equals 21 residues. Germline CDR1 reads SQVTM; CDR2 reads ANQGSEA. The DNA for the CDR3 is TGCAGCGTCCGAGGGGGACCGGGACAGGGGATCTCATTACTTGTTGACACTGAAGCTTTCTTT. Translating it yields CSVRGGPGQGISLLVDTEAFF.

In DNA, the CDR3 is TGTGCCAGCAGCTTAGAAGCGTATACCACAGATACGCAGTATTTT. Residues: CASSLEAYTTDTQYF. The chain recombines TRBV7-2 with TRBJ2-3; no clear D gene. This CDR3 has 15 residues. The germline V and J ends were trimmed by 1 base and 2 bases, with 10 bases remaining between them. Germline values: CDR1 SGHTA, CDR2 FQGNSA.

The chain links TRBV10-3 to TRBJ2-3; TRBD1 or TRBD2 may be the D gene (7 bases each). Trimming shortened V by 0 bases and J by 8 bases, and 21 bases separated the two germline ends. Germline values: CDR1 ENHRY, CDR2 SYGVKD. CDR3 size: 17 residues. The CDR3 DNA reads as TGTGCCATCAGTGAGTCGACAATTATGACAGGGAGGGGTACGCAGTATTTT. It specifies CAISESTIMTGRGTQYF.

The chain is built from TRBV11-3 and TRBJ2-2; D call uncertain. The CDR3 extends over 14 amino acids. Deletions cut 0 bases from V and 5 bases from J, with 7 bases between. The germline gives CDR1 SGHNT, CDR2 YENEEA. CDR3 bases: TGTGCCAGCAGCTTAGAGGGCGGAACCGGGGAGCTGTTTTTT. It codes for CASSLEGGTGELFF.

This sequence joins TRBV9 and TRBJ1-5, with D uncertain. Deletions cut 2 bases from V and 7 bases from J, with 22 bases between. The CDR3 has 17 amino acids. Germline V lookup: CDR1 SGDLS, CDR2 YYNGEE. CDR3 DNA sequence: TGTGCCAGCAGCGTTACCTCTCGGTGCGGCGACGGGCAGCCCCAGCATTTT. Encoded protein: CASSVTSRCGDGQPQHF.

This chain joins TRBV18 and TRBJ1-2, with D uncertain. CDR3 length: 14 amino acids. Germline V lookup: CDR1 KGHSH, CDR2 LQKENI. Deletions cut 4 bases from V and 8 bases from J, with 17 bases between. The CDR3 spells CASSLAGVTYGYTF. In DNA form, the CDR3 reads TGTGCCAGCTCACTGGCCGGGGTAACCTACGGCTACACCTTC.

This clone was found once. The chain uses TRBV28 and TRBJ2-5; the match to TRBD2 covers 11 bases. Germline trimming cut 6 bases from V and 5 bases from J; bases unmatched to any gene: 8. The CDR3 is 15 residues long. Germline CDR1 and CDR2: MDHEN and SYDVKM. CDR3 loop: CASRSVAGGEETQYF. The CDR3 coding sequence is TGTGCCAGCAGGTCCGTAGCGGGGGGGGAGGAGACCCAGTACTTC.

In this sample, this clone turned up once. This chain joins TRBV29-1 and TRBJ2-5, with 7 nucleotides matching TRBD1. Trimming took 7 bases from V and 2 from J; bases not matched to a gene: 7. The CDR3 runs to 13 residues. Germline CDR1 and CDR2: SQVTM and ANQGSEA. The CDR3 coding sequence is TGCAGCGGGGGGACAGCGCTTCAAGAGACCCAGTACTTC. Translated, it gives CSGGTALQETQYF.

The chain employs TRBV6-5 and TRBJ2-5; D remains unclear. This CDR3 spans 15 amino acids. Between the trimmed V and J ends, which lost 8 bases and 0 bases, there was a span of 16 bases. CDR1 is MNHEY, CDR2 SVGAGI, per germline. CDR3 residues: CASGVGPPHQETQYF. CDR3 sequence (DNA): TGTGCCAGCGGGGTTGGGCCCCCCCACCAAGAGACCCAGTACTTC.

The rearrangement links TRBV19 to TRBJ1-2, with unresolved D. This CDR3 is 17 amino acids long. The germline CDR1 and CDR2 sequences are LNHDA and SQIVND (reference sequence). Trimming took 4 bases from V and 2 from J, leaving 20 bases between them. The chain's CDR3 is CASSTATVRSRNYGYTF. For the CDR3, the DNA is TGTGCCAGTAGTACCGCGACCGTTAGAAGTCGCAACTATGGCTACACCTTC.

This rearrangement joins TRBV10-3 to TRBJ1-5, with a tentative D call TRBD1 (6 bases). The V and J ends lost 7 bases and 6 bases respectively, with 19 bases between them. Germline CDR1 is ENHRY and CDR2 is SYGVKD. The CDR3 has 15 residues. The CDR3: CAINTGTPRGQPQHF. DNA for the CDR3: TGTGCCATCAACACCGGGACACCGAGGGGTCAGCCCCAGCATTTT.

This chain uses TRBV29-1 with TRBJ2-1; D gene uncertain. The CDR3 runs to 10 residues. The V gene's germline CDR1 is SQVTM and CDR2 ANQGSEA. This chain's CDR3 is CSCRYNEQFF. DNA of the CDR3: TGCAGTTGTCGTTACAATGAGCAGTTCTTC.

The chain couples TRBV28 to TRBJ1-6, with D possibly TRBD1 on 6 matching bases. CDR3 length equals 14 residues. The germline V gene encodes CDR1 MDHEN and CDR2 SYDVKM. V was pared by 6 bases and J by 10 bases, with 16 bases between. Here the CDR3 DNA reads TGTGCCAGCAGAGAGGGGGGGGCTTTGTCACCCCTCCACTTT. This encodes CASREGGALSPLHF.

The chain joins TRBV6-2 or TRBV6-3 to TRBJ1-5; possible D gene TRBD1, 5 bases. Trimming cost V 6 bases and J 9 bases, with 12 bases left between them. CDR3 length equals 12 residues. Germline values: CDR1 MNHEY, CDR2 SVGEGT. CDR3 region: CASSQRDRPQHF. CDR3 nucleotides: TGTGCCAGCAGCCAACGAGACAGGCCCCAGCATTTT.

The gene calls are TRBV5-1 and TRBJ2-1, with TRBD2 matching over 14 bases. This CDR3 contains 15 residues. After removal of 4 bases from V and 6 bases from J, the junction contained 3 bases not matched to a gene. Germline-derived CDR1 and CDR2 are SGHRS and YFSETQ. Here the CDR3 reads CASSGGTSGSNEQFF. DNA for the CDR3: TGCGCCAGCAGCGGCGGGACTAGCGGGAGCAATGAGCAGTTCTTC.

J is TRBJ2-3 and V is TRBV6-2 or TRBV6-3; TRBD2 matches at 7 bases. Trimming removed 6 bases from V and 8 bases from J; junction bases left unmatched: 11. The germline V gene has CDR1 MNHEY and CDR2 SVGEGT. The CDR3 loop spans 14 amino acids. In nucleotides, the CDR3 is TGTGCCAGCAGCACCGGGACTAAACAGACTACGCAGTATTTT. Amino acids: CASSTGTKQTTQYF.

This clone is a singleton in its sample. The J gene is TRBJ1-6, the V gene TRBV6-1; D is unresolved. Trimming removed 2 bases from V and 7 bases from J, with 6 bases in between. There are 13 residues in the CDR3. Germline V CDR1 and CDR2: MNHNS, SASEGT. The CDR3 is CASSESLNSPLHF. The CDR3 nucleotides are TGTGCCAGCAGTGAATCCCTGAATTCACCCCTCCACTTT.

The genes are TRBV6-1 and TRBJ2-7, with D unclear. Germline CDR1 is MNHNS and CDR2 is SASEGT. V lost 2 bases and J 0 bases, leaving 11 bases between the germline ends. The CDR3 runs to 15 residues. The CDR3, as DNA: TGTGCCAGCAGTGAATCCTGGACGGACTCCTACGAGCAGTACTTC. Its protein is CASSESWTDSYEQYF.

The table lists this clone with a few counts. V gene TRBV6-1 combines with J gene TRBJ2-7, with D perhaps TRBD1 (5 bases). Germline lookup yields CDR1 MNHNS and CDR2 SASEGT. The V end was cut by 0 bases, the J end by 1 base, with 7 bases between. The CDR3 has 14 residues. The CDR3 DNA sequence: TGTGCCAGCAGTGAAGCGGCAGGGTCCTACGAGCAGTACTTC. This codes for CASSEAAGSYEQYF.

This sequence joins TRBV2 and TRBJ1-5; TRBD1 might be the D (5 bases). Per germline, CDR1 SNHLY and CDR2 FYNNEI. Trimming left V 4 bases short and J 5 bases short, with 12 bases between. This CDR3 region has 14 residues. The CDR3 sequence: CASSGDAGDQPQHF. The CDR3 DNA follows: TGTGCCAGCAGTGGGGACGCGGGAGATCAGCCCCAGCATTTT.

This chain uses TRBV5-1 with TRBJ2-7; TRBD2 aligns across 15 bases. This CDR3 contains 14 residues. Germline CDR1 and CDR2: SGHRS and YFSETQ. V shed 4 bases, J shed 7 bases, and the junction held 3 bases outside the gene matches. CDR3 nucleotides: TGCGCCAGCAGCGTCGGGACTAGCGGGGGGGAGCAGTACTTC. Translated, it gives CASSVGTSGGEQYF.